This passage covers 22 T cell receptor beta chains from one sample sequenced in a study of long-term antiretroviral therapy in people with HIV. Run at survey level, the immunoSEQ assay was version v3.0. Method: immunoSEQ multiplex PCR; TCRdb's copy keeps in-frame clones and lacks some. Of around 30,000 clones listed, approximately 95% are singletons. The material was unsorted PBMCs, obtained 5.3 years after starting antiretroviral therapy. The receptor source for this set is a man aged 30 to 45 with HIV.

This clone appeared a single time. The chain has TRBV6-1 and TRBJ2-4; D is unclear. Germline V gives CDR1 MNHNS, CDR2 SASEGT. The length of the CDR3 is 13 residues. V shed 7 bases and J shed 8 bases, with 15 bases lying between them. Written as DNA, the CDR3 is TGTGCCAGCACTCGTGGCAGGTTGGACATTCAGTACTTC. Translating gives CASTRGRLDIQYF.

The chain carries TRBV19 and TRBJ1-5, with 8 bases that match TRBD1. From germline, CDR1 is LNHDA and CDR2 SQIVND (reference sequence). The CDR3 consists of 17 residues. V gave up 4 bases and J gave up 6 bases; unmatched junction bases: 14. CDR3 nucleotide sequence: TGTGCCAGTAGTACCGGACAGGGACCCTTAGGGGGTCAGCCCCAGCATTTT. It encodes CASSTGQGPLGGQPQHF.

The CDR3 DNA is TGTGCCACGGGGACTAGCGGGATAGACTCCTACAATGAGCAGTTCTTC. Protein sequence: CATGTSGIDSYNEQFF. The rearrangement uses TRBV28 and TRBJ2-1; 13 bases are a match to TRBD2. V lost 10 bases to trimming and J lost 0 bases; unmatched junction nucleotides: 6. CDR1 is MDHEN and CDR2 is SYDVKM in the germline V gene. This CDR3 is 16 amino acids long.

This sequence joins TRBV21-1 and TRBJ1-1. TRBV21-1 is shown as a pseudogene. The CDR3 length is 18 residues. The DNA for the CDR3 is TGTGCCAGCAGCAAAGTCCGTGGGGCAGGGGGGGGGAACACTGAAGCTTTCTTT. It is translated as CASSKVRGAGGGNTEAFF.

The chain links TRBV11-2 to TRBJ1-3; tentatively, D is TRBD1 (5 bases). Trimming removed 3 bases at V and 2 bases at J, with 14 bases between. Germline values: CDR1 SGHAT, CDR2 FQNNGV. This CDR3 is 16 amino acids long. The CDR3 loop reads CASSFSYGGTGNTIYF. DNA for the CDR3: TGTGCCAGCAGCTTCTCTTATGGGGGGACTGGAAACACCATATATTTT. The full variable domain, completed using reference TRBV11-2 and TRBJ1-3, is EAGVAQSPRYKIIEKRQSVAFWCNPISGHATLYWYQQILGQGPKLLIQFQNNGVVDDSQLPKDRFSAERLKGVDSTLKIQPAKLEDSAVYLCASSFSYGGTGNTIYFGEGSWLTVV.

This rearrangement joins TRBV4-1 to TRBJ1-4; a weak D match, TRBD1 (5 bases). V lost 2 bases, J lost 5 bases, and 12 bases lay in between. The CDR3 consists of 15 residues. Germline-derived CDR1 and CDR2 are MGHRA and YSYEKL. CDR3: CASSQYRDRNEKLFF. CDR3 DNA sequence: TGCGCCAGCAGCCAATACCGGGACCGCAATGAAAAACTGTTTTTT.

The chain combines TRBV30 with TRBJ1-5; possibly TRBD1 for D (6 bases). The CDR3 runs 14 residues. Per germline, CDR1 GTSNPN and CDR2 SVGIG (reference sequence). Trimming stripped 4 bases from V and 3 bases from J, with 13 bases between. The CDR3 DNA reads TGTGCCTGGACAGGGGCAGGGTCCAATCAGCCCCAGCATTTT. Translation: CAWTGAGSNQPQHF.

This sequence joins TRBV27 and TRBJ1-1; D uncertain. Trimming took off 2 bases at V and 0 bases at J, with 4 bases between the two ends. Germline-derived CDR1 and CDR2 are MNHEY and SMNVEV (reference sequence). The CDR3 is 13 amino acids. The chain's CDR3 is CASSLIMNTEAFF. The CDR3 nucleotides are TGTGCCAGCAGTTTAATCATGAACACTGAAGCTTTCTTT.

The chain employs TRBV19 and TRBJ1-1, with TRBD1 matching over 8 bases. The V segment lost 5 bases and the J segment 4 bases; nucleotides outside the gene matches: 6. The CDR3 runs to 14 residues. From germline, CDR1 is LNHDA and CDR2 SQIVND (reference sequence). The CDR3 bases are TGTGCCAGTAGTCCAACAGGGGGAGGCACTGAAGCTTTCTTT. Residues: CASSPTGGGTEAFF.

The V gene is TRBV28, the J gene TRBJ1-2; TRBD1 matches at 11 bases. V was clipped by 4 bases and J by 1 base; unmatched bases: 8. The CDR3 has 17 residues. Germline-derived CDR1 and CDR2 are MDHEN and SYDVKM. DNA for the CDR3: TGTGCCAGCAGTTCCGGACAGGGGGCGAGTGATAACTATGGCTACACCTTC. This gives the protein CASSSGQGASDNYGYTF.

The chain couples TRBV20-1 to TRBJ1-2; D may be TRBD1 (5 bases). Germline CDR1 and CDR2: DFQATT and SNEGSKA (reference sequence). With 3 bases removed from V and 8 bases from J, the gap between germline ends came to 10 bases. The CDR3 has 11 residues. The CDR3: CSASRGRGYTF. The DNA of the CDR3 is TGCAGTGCTAGCCGGGGCCGGGGCTACACCTTC.

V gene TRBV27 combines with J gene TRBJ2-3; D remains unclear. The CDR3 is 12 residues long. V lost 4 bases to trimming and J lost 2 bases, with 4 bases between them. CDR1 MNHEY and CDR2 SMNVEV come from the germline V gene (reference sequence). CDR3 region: CASSSYTDTQYF. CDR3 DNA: TGTGCCAGCAGTTCCTACACAGATACGCAGTATTTT.

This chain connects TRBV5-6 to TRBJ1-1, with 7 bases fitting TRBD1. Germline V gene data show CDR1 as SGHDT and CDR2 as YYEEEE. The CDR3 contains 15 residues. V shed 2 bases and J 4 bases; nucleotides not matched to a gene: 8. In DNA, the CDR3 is TGTGCCAGCAGCTTTAACAGGGGCGGGAGCACTGAAGCTTTCTTT. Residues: CASSFNRGGSTEAFF.

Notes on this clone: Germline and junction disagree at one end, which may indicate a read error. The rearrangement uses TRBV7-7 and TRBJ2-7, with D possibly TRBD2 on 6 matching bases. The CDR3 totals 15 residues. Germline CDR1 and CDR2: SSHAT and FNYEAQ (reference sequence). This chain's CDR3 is CASSQEGRVGAEQYF. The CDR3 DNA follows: TGTGCTAGCAGCCAGGAGGGCAGGGTAGGTGCCGAGCAGTACTTC.

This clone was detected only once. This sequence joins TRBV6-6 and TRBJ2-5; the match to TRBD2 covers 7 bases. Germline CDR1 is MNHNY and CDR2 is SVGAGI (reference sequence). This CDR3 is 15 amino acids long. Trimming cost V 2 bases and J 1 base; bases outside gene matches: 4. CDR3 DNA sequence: TGTGCCAGCAGTTACGACTTAGCGGGCCAAGAGACCCAGTACTTC. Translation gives CASSYDLAGQETQYF.

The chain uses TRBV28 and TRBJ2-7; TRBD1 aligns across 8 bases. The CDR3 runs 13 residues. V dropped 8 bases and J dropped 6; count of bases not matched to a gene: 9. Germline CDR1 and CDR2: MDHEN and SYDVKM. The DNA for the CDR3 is TGTGCCAGCGGGGGGACAGGCCCGAGCGAGCAGTACTTC. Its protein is CASGGTGPSEQYF.

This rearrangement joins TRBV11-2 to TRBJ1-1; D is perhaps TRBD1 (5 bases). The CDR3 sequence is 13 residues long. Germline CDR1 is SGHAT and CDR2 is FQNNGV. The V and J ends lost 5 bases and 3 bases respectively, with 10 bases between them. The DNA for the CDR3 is TGTGCCAGCAGCCCCTGGGGGGACACTGAAGCTTTCTTT. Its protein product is CASSPWGDTEAFF.

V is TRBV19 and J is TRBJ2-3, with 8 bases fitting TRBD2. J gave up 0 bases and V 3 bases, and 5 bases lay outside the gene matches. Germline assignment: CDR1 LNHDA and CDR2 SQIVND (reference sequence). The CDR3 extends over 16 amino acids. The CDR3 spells CASSIGTRGSTDTQYF. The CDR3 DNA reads TGTGCCAGTAGTATCGGGACTAGAGGGAGCACAGATACGCAGTATTTT. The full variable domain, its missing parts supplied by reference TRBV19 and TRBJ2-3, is DGGITQSPKYLFRKEGQNVTLSCEQNLNHDAMYWYRQDPGQGLRLIYYSQIVNDFQKGDIAEGYSVSREKKESFPLTVTSAQKNPTAFYLCASSIGTRGSTDTQYFGPGTRLTVL.

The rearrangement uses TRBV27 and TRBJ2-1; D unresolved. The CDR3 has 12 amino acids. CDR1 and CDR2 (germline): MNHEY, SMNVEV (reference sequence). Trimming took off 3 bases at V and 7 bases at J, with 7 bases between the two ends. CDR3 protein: CASSFSRNEQFF. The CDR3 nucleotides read TGTGCCAGCAGTTTCTCTCGGAATGAGCAGTTCTTC.

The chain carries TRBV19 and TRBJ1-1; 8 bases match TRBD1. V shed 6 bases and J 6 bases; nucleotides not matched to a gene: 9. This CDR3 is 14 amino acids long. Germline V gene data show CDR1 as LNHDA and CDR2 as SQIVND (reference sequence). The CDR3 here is CASSLGQGRSEAFF. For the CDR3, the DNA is TGTGCCAGTAGCCTCGGACAGGGAAGGTCTGAAGCTTTCTTT.

CDR3 DNA sequence: TGCAGCGTTGCTGGGGTTTCCGGGGCCAACGTCCTGACTTTC. This translates into CSVAGVSGANVLTF. The chain has TRBV29-1 and TRBJ2-6; D not resolved. Germline V gives CDR1 SQVTM, CDR2 ANQGSEA. The CDR3 has 14 residues. Trimming left V 4 bases short and J 4 bases short, with 11 bases between.

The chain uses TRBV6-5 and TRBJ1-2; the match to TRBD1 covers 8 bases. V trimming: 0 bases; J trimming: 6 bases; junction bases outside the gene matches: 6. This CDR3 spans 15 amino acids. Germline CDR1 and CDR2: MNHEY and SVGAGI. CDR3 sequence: CASSYSRTGRDGYTF. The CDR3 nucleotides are TGTGCCAGCAGTTACTCGAGGACAGGGCGGGATGGCTACACCTTC.